This TCR beta chain was recovered during a study of blood T cell repertoires in COVID-19. The wider study: Acute and convalescent COVID-19 samples came from the United States, Italy and Spain. Nucleic acid was either cDNA or gDNA, and it came from T cells, B-cell-depleted T cells, or PBMCs.

This CDR3 has 11 amino acids. CDR1 SGHNT and CDR2 YYREEE come from the germline V gene (reference sequence). Trimming removed 3 bases from V and 4 bases from J, with 4 bases in between. Original analysis: Nucleated cell number was recorded as an estimate derived from reference gene primer amplification. Measured with immunoSEQ multiplex PCR; TCRdb has only the in-frame clones, and not every one. The D gene and trimming were derived from the DNA, and the V and J assignments and clone size from that table. This sample has more than 100,000 clones, with less than 90% found just once. The sequencing input was peripheral blood. This clonotype originated in a man between 60 and 70 years old with acute or convalescent COVID-19. The chain uses TRBV5-4 and TRBJ1-2; D not certain. The CDR3 DNA follows: TGTGCCAGCAGCTCCTTCTATGGCTACACCTTC. It encodes CASSSFYGYTF.